This T cell receptor beta chain was captured in a study of T cell repertoires in cytomegalovirus infection. Across the whole study: TCR beta signatures that were public indicated CMV infection and matching HLA type. Findings and caveats of the study: CMV-specific HLA-C-restricted TCR beta clonotypes dominated the ex vivo response. CMV carriers with the relevant HLA were identified by cumulative public TCR beta family frequency.

TCRdb re-analysed the reads in MiXCR, keeping a single row per CDR3 protein. This table has roughly 310,000 distinct CDR3 sequences, 15% to 20% appearing once. V lost 1 base, J lost 3 bases, and 10 bases stayed unmatched. The length of the CDR3 is 17 residues. Per germline, CDR1 SGHTA and CDR2 FQGNSA. This clonotype was seen at least ten times. Antigen: not known. The TCR sequence derives from a human donor in good health (CMV status not recorded). Some clones in this sample may be carry-over from other donors' samples. The J gene is TRBJ1-2, the V gene TRBV7-2; 8 positions match TRBD1. The sequencing input was PBMCs. The CDR3 nucleotides read TGTGCCAGCAGCTTAGTATTGGGGGCAGGGGGCGACTATGGCTACACCTTC. The encoded protein is CASSLVLGAGGDYGYTF.